The text below deals with one TCR beta chain. Its antigen is undetermined. Germline V gene sequence: CDR1 SEHNR, CDR2 FQNEAQ (reference sequence). The CDR3 length is 15 residues. The ends lost 3 bases at V and 5 bases at J; junction bases unmatched: 8. This entry belongs to a study of cytomegalovirus exposure and HLA in healthy donors. Study-wide results and caveats: Sequencing probably produced one cluster of sequence variants that were highly shared.

The PCR employed 60 Vbeta primers together with 13 Jbeta primers. Assay: immunoSEQ multiplex PCR; the TCRdb copy retains only in-frame clones and omits some. Its listing shows approximately 110,000 clones. The chain couples TRBV7-9 to TRBJ2-5; 8 bases are shared with TRBD1. This receptor was taken from a man between 45 and 60 years old in good health and CMV-seronegative. Sample: PBMCs. As DNA, the CDR3 is TGTGCCAGCAGCTTTGGGACAGGCCGTGGGGAGACCCAGTACTTC. Its translation is CASSFGTGRGETQYF. The full variable domain, with the rest looked up from reference TRBV7-9 and TRBJ2-5, is DTGVSQNPRHKITKRGQNVTFRCDPISEHNRLYWYRQTLGQGPEFLTYFQNEAQLEKSRLLSDRFSAERPKGSFSTLEIQRTEQGDSAMYLCASSFGTGRGETQYFGPGTRLLVL.